Listed here are 29 T cell receptor beta chains from one sample, sequenced in a study of cytomegalovirus exposure and HLA in healthy donors. In the PCR, 60 Vbeta and 13 Jbeta primers were used. The table came from immunoSEQ multiplex PCR; TCRdb's copy has only in-frame clones and leaves some out. The repertoire has some 99,000 clones, approximately 81% of them found once; the top ten carry less than 2.5%. Sequencing was done on a sample of PBMCs. These receptors originate from a woman aged 25 to 45 in good health and CMV-seronegative.

The chain joins TRBV2 to TRBJ1-5, with TRBD1 identical over 9 bases. The trim removed 1 base at V and 5 bases at J, leaving 9 bases unmatched. Germline V lookup: CDR1 SNHLY, CDR2 FYNNEI. The CDR3 has 17 residues. The CDR3 DNA is TGTGCCAGCAGTGAAGAACGCACAGGGGGCTTTTATCAGCCCCAGCATTTT. It codes for CASSEERTGGFYQPQHF.

The chain joins TRBV5-8 to TRBJ1-1; D perhaps matches TRBD1 (6 bases). The CDR3 contains 16 residues. CDR1 is SGHTS, CDR2 YDEGEE, per germline. Trimming stripped 3 bases from V and 1 base from J, with 16 bases between. The chain's CDR3 is CASSSGRTVANTEAFF. The CDR3 DNA reads as TGTGCCAGCAGCTCCGGGAGGACAGTGGCGAACACTGAAGCTTTCTTT.

The chain recombines TRBV9 with TRBJ2-3; TRBD2 matches 7 bases. This CDR3 is built from 15 residues. The germline V gene has CDR1 SGDLS and CDR2 YYNGEE. The junction had 8 bases not matched to a gene; V was cut back by 4 bases and J by 3 bases. The CDR3 loop reads CASSPLLAETDTQYF. For the CDR3, the DNA is TGTGCCAGCAGCCCACTGCTAGCGGAGACAGATACGCAGTATTTT.

This clone was seen once. The chain recombines TRBV7-9 with TRBJ1-5; 9 nucleotides agree with TRBD1. Per germline, CDR1 SEHNR and CDR2 FQNEAQ (reference sequence). V dropped 6 bases and J dropped 3; count of bases not matched to a gene: 6. The CDR3 runs to 15 residues. Written as DNA, the CDR3 is TGTGCCAGCAGTCGAGACAGGGGGGACAATCAGCCCCAGCATTTT. Residues: CASSRDRGDNQPQHF.

The rearrangement links TRBV10-3 to TRBJ2-3; perhaps TRBD2 as D (6 bases). Looked up from germline, CDR1 is ENHRY and CDR2 is SYGVKD. The ends were cut back, 6 bases at V and 3 bases at J, with 22 bases in the middle. The CDR3 consists of 17 residues. In nucleotides, the CDR3 is TGTGCCATCAGCCCTCAGGGAGGAGGGTGGGGAACAGATACGCAGTATTTT. Encoded protein: CAISPQGGGWGTDTQYF.

The V gene is TRBV6-1, the J gene TRBJ1-3, with D uncertain. With 7 bases removed from V and 0 bases from J, the gap between germline ends came to 7 bases. The CDR3 extends over 13 amino acids. The V gene's germline CDR1 is MNHNS and CDR2 SASEGT. The CDR3 bases are TGTGCCAGCACAGCGCTCTCTGGAAACACCATATATTTT. Amino acids: CASTALSGNTIYF.

The rearrangement links TRBV7-2 to TRBJ2-5, with D perhaps TRBD2 (7 bases). V lost 5 bases, J lost 7 bases, and 17 bases lay in between. Germline lookup yields CDR1 SGHTA and CDR2 FQGNSA. The CDR3 contains 14 residues. The CDR3 DNA sequence: TGTGCCAGCAGCGCAAAGGGGGGGATTGGGACCCAGTACTTC. Protein: CASSAKGGIGTQYF.

The chain recombines TRBV9 with TRBJ1-5, with a possible D match to TRBD1 (6 bases). V lost 1 base and J 3 bases, leaving 14 bases between the germline ends. The CDR3 has 16 amino acids. CDR1 SGDLS and CDR2 YYNGEE come from the germline V gene. The CDR3 region has the DNA TGTGCCAGCAGCGTACCCGTAACAGGGACCAATCAGCCCCAGCATTTT. Encoded protein: CASSVPVTGTNQPQHF. Looking up the rest from reference TRBV9 and TRBJ1-5 gives the full variable domain: DSGVTQTPKHLITATGQRVTLRCSPRSGDLSVYWYQQSLDQGLQFLIQYYNGEERAKGNILERFSAQQFPDLHSELNLSSLELGDSALYFCASSVPVTGTNQPQHFGDGTRLSIL.

This clone was seen only a few times. V gene TRBV28 combines with J gene TRBJ2-7; no clear D gene. V dropped 3 bases and J dropped 5 bases, with 8 bases sitting between them. Germline loops: CDR1 MDHEN, CDR2 SYDVKM. The CDR3 contains 12 residues. The DNA for the CDR3 is TGTGCCAGCAGTTTTTTGCGCCACGAGCAGTACTTC. This sequence encodes CASSFLRHEQYF.

CDR3 sequence: CASSLMGQGGGRNYGYTF. The CDR3 DNA follows: TGTGCCAGCAGTTTAATGGGACAGGGGGGAGGCAGGAACTATGGCTACACCTTC. This chain joins TRBV27 and TRBJ1-2; 11 bases are shared with TRBD1. Germline V gene sequence: CDR1 MNHEY, CDR2 SMNVEV (reference sequence). J was trimmed by 2 bases and V by 2 bases; bases with no gene match: 10. The CDR3 extends over 18 amino acids.

The chain recombines TRBV6-6 with TRBJ2-3, with a tentative D call TRBD2 (6 bases). CDR1 MNHNY and CDR2 SVGAGI come from the germline V gene (reference sequence). The V and J ends lost 3 bases and 3 bases respectively, with 10 bases between them. The CDR3 is 14 amino acids. For the CDR3, the DNA is TGTGCCAGCAGTTATACGGCGGGGACAGATACGCAGTATTTT. It is translated as CASSYTAGTDTQYF.

V and J are TRBV11-3 and TRBJ2-1; 8 bases are a match to TRBD2. CDR3 length: 16 amino acids. Losses at the gene ends were 1 base for V and 10 bases for J; bases not matched to a gene: 12. CDR1 and CDR2 from the germline V gene are SGHNT and YENEEA. The CDR3 nucleotides are TGTGCCAGCAGCTTAGCCCCGGGGGGGGTGACGGGGGAGCAGTTCTTC. This translates into CASSLAPGGVTGEQFF.

This chain connects TRBV5-4 to TRBJ1-1; the D gene is possibly TRBD1 (6 bases). The V end was cut by 4 bases, the J end by 8 bases, with 12 bases between. Germline CDR1 and CDR2: SGHNT and YYREEE (reference sequence). The CDR3 has 12 amino acids. CDR3 sequence reads: CASSQDSVEAFF. For the CDR3, the DNA is TGTGCCAGCAGCCAGGACAGCGTAGAAGCTTTCTTT.

V is TRBV9 and J is TRBJ2-5; D not certain. This CDR3 contains 14 residues. Trimming took 4 bases from V and 5 from J, leaving 15 bases between them. Germline V gene data show CDR1 as SGDLS and CDR2 as YYNGEE. The DNA for the CDR3 is TGTGCCAGCAGCAAATCTTCACAGTGGGAGACCCAGTACTTC. Amino acid sequence: CASSKSSQWETQYF.

The chain combines TRBV7-7 with TRBJ2-2; the match to TRBD2 covers 10 bases. Trimming at V came to 5 bases and at J to 6 bases, leaving 9 bases not matched to a gene. This CDR3 is built from 16 residues. The germline gives CDR1 SSHAT, CDR2 FNYEAQ (reference sequence). CDR3 amino acids: CASSSSSGSGAGELFF. The CDR3, as DNA: TGTGCCAGCAGCAGCTCTAGCGGGAGTGGGGCCGGGGAGCTGTTTTTT. The full variable domain, its missing parts supplied by reference TRBV7-7 and TRBJ2-2, is GAGVSQSPRYKVTKRGQDVTLRCDPISSHATLYWYQQALGQGPEFLTYFNYEAQPDKSGLPSDRFSAERPEGSISTLTIQRTEQRDSAMYRCASSSSSGSGAGELFFGEGSRLTVL.

This chain connects TRBV7-2 to TRBJ2-4; 8 bases are a match to TRBD2. The CDR3 has 15 amino acids. The J segment lost 6 bases and the V segment lost 5 bases, leaving 9 bases of the junction unmatched. The germline gives CDR1 SGHTA, CDR2 FQGNSA. Here the CDR3 reads CASSLSGRALNIQYF. The CDR3 DNA is TGTGCCAGCAGCCTCTCCGGGAGGGCCTTAAACATTCAGTACTTC.

This chain links TRBV25-1 with TRBJ1-5; D uncertain. The CDR3 spans 14 residues. Germline assignment: CDR1 MGHDK and CDR2 SYGVNS. V lost 1 base and J 7 bases, leaving 11 bases between the germline ends. CDR3 region: CASSESRGSQPQHF. The CDR3 DNA follows: TGTGCCAGCAGTGAATCGAGAGGGTCCCAGCCCCAGCATTTT. The variable domain in full, with the rest retrieved from reference TRBV25-1 and TRBJ1-5, is EADIYQTPRYLVIGTGKKITLECSQTMGHDKMYWYQQDPGMELHLIHYSYGVNSTEKGDLSSESTVSRIRTEHFPLTLESARPSHTSQYLCASSESRGSQPQHFGDGTRLSIL.

The gene calls are TRBV18 and TRBJ1-2; 7 bases are shared with TRBD1. Germline V gene sequence: CDR1 KGHSH, CDR2 LQKENI. The CDR3 runs to 15 residues. V shed 6 bases, J shed 7 bases, and the junction held 14 bases outside the gene matches. The CDR3 reads CASSWDRGGSGGYTF. In DNA form, the CDR3 reads TGTGCCAGCTCCTGGGACCGAGGGGGCAGCGGTGGCTACACCTTC.

This clone was seen a handful of times. This chain uses TRBV19 with TRBJ1-2; D ambiguous. Germline CDR1 reads LNHDA; CDR2 reads SQIVND (reference sequence). The length of the CDR3 is 13 residues. The V and J ends lost 7 bases and 1 base respectively, with 10 bases between them. CDR3 coding DNA: TGTGCCAGTATAACGGGGATTAACTATGGCTACACCTTC. Its protein product is CASITGINYGYTF.

The CDR3 coding sequence is TGTGCCAGTAGTAGACACCTCAGACTCCAGGGCCACTACGAGCAGTACTTC. Translating it yields CASSRHLRLQGHYEQYF. J is TRBJ2-7 and V is TRBV19, with D possibly TRBD1 on 5 matching bases. CDR3 size: 17 residues. Trimming removed 4 bases at V and 3 bases at J, with 22 bases between. Germline CDR1 is LNHDA and CDR2 is SQIVND (reference sequence).

The genes are TRBV6-1 and TRBJ1-1; weak D call: TRBD1 (5 bases). This CDR3 spans 13 amino acids. Germline CDR1 is MNHNS and CDR2 is SASEGT. Trimming cost V 2 bases and J 3 bases, with 7 bases left between them. This chain's CDR3 is CASSEQGYTEAFF. The CDR3 bases are TGTGCCAGCAGTGAACAGGGTTACACTGAAGCTTTCTTT.

This chain links TRBV19 with TRBJ2-7; 11 bases are shared with TRBD2. Trimming removed 4 bases from V and 2 bases from J; junction bases left unmatched: 13. The CDR3 runs to 18 residues. Per the germline V gene, CDR1 is LNHDA and CDR2 is SQIVND (reference sequence). This CDR3 reads CASSTTLLTSGGPYEQYF. The CDR3 DNA follows: TGTGCCAGTAGTACCACACTTCTCACTAGCGGGGGTCCCTACGAGCAGTACTTC.

The chain uses TRBV6-1 and TRBJ1-2; 7 nucleotides agree with TRBD1. The CDR3 covers 15 residues. V was pared by 1 base and J by 3 bases, with 5 bases of the junction left unmatched. Germline values: CDR1 MNHNS, CDR2 SASEGT. The CDR3 spells CASSEETGTHYGYTF. CDR3 DNA sequence: TGTGCCAGCAGTGAAGAGACAGGGACCCACTATGGCTACACCTTC.

The chain recombines TRBV5-1 with TRBJ1-2, with D perhaps matching TRBD1 (6 bases). Germline CDR1 reads SGHRS; CDR2 reads YFSETQ. The CDR3 has 15 residues. V shed 0 bases and J shed 7 bases, with 16 bases lying between them. The CDR3 loop is CASSLALGQGLGYTF. CDR3 DNA: TGCGCCAGCAGCTTGGCGTTGGGGCAGGGGCTTGGCTACACCTTC.

The sample holds a few counts of this clone. The V gene is TRBV30, the J gene TRBJ1-1, with no clear D. Per the germline V gene, CDR1 is GTSNPN and CDR2 is SVGIG (reference sequence). CDR3 length: 14 amino acids. V was trimmed by 3 bases and J by 5 bases, leaving 16 bases between them. The CDR3: CAWRTNVGDTEAFF. The CDR3 bases are TGTGCCTGGAGGACTAACGTGGGAGATACTGAAGCTTTCTTT.

The chain links TRBV5-1 to TRBJ2-7; possible D gene TRBD2, 6 bases. The ends were cut back, 2 bases at V and 2 bases at J, with 11 bases in the middle. From germline, CDR1 is SGHRS and CDR2 YFSETQ. The CDR3 is 14 residues long. The CDR3 reads CASSFGGTTYEQYF. The CDR3 DNA reads TGCGCCAGCAGCTTTGGCGGGACCACCTACGAGCAGTACTTC.

CDR3 region: CASSPSPAVAGGFNEQFF. The CDR3 region has the DNA TGCGCCAGCAGCCCCTCCCCTGCGGTAGCGGGAGGGTTCAATGAGCAGTTCTTC. The genes are TRBV5-1 and TRBJ2-1, with 11 bases fitting TRBD2. Germline V gene sequence: CDR1 SGHRS, CDR2 YFSETQ. The CDR3 consists of 18 residues. V lost 4 bases, J lost 6 bases, and 15 bases stayed unmatched.

J is TRBJ1-2 and V is TRBV29-1; maybe TRBD1 (5 bases). This CDR3 spans 16 amino acids. Germline CDR1 SQVTM, CDR2 ANQGSEA. V was pared by 6 bases and J by 8 bases, with 28 bases between. CDR3 nucleotide sequence: TGCAGCGTGACACCCATCTTATTCACAAGGGGTGGCGGCTACACCTTC. It translates to CSVTPILFTRGGGYTF.

V gene TRBV6-1 combines with J gene TRBJ1-4; 7 nucleotides align to TRBD1. The CDR3 loop spans 16 amino acids. Germline trimming cut 6 bases from V and 4 bases from J; bases unmatched to any gene: 11. Germline V gene data show CDR1 as MNHNS and CDR2 as SASEGT. The CDR3 protein is CASSESPGQSNEKLFF. DNA for the CDR3: TGTGCCAGCAGCGAATCCCCGGGACAGAGTAATGAAAAACTGTTTTTT.